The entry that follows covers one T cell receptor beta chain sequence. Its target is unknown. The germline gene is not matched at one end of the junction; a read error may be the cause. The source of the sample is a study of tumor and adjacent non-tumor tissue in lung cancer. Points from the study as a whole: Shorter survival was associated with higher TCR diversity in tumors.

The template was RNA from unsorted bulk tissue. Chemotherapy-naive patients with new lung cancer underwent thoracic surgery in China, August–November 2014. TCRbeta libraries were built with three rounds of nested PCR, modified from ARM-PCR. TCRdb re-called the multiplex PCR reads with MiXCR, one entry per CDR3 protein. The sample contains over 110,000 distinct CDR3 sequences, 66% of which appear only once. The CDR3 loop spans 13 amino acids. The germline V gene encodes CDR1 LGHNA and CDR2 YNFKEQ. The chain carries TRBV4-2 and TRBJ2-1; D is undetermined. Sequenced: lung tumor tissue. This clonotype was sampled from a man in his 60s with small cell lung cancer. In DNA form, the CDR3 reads TGTGCCAGCAGCCGCACCGGCGCGGATGAGGAGTTCTTC. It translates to CASSRTGADEEFF.